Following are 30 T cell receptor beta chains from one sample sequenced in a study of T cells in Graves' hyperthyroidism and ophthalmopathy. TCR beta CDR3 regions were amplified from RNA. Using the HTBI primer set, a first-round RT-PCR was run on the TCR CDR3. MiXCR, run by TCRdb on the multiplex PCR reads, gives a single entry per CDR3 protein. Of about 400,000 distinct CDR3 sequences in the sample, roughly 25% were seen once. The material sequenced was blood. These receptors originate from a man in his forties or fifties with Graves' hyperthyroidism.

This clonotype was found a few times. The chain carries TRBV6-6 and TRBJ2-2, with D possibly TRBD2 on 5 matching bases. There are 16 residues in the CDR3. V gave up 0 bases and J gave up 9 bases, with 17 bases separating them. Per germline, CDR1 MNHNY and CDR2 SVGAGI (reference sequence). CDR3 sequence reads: CASSYSRSSRIRELFF. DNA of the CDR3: TGTGCCAGCAGTTACTCGAGGTCTAGCAGAATCCGGGAGCTGTTTTTT.

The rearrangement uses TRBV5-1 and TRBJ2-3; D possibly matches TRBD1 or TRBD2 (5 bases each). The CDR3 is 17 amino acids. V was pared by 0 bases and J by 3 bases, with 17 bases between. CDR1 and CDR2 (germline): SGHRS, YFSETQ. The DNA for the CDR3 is TGCGCCAGCAGCTTGGACCGGGACGGAGTATTAACAGATACGCAGTATTTT. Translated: CASSLDRDGVLTDTQYF.

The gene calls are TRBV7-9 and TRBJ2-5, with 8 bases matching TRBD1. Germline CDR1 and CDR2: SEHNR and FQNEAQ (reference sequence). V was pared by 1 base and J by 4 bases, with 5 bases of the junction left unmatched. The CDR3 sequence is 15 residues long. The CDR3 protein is CASSLVDDRGETQYF. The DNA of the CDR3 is TGTGCCAGCAGCTTAGTCGATGACAGGGGAGAGACCCAGTACTTC.

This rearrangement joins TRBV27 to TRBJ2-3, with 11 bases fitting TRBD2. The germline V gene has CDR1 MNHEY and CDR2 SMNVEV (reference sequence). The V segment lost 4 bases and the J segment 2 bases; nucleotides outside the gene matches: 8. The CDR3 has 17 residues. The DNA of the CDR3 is TGTGCCAGCAGTTCCAGACTAGCGGGACAAAACACAGATACGCAGTATTTT. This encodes CASSSRLAGQNTDTQYF.

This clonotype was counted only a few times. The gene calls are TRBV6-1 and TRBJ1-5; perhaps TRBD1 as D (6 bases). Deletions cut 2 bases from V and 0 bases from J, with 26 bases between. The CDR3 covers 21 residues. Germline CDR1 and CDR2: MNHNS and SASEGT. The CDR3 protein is CASSERSWGGQPTYSNQPQHF. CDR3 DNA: TGTGCCAGCAGTGAAAGGTCTTGGGGAGGACAGCCAACCTATAGCAATCAGCCCCAGCATTTT.

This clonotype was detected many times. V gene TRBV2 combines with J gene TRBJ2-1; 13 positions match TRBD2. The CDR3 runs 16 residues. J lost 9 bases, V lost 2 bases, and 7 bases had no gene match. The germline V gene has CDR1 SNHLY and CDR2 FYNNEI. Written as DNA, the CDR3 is TGTGCCAGCAGTGAAAGGACTAGCGGGAGTCGTGGTGAGCAGTTCTTC. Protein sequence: CASSERTSGSRGEQFF.

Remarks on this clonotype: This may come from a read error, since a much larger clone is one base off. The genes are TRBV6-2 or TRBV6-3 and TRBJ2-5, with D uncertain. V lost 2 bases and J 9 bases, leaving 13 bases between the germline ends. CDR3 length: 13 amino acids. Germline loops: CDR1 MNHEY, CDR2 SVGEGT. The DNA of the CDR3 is TGTGCCAGCAGTTACCGGTCTGGGTCGTCCCAGTACTTC. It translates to CASSYRSGSSQYF.

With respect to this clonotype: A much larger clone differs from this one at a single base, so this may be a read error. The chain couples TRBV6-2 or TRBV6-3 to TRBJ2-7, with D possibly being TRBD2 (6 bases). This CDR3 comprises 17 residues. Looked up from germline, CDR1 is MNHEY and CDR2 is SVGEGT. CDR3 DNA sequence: TGTGCCGGCAGTTATACATTGGACCGAACCGGGAGCTACGAGCAGTACTTC. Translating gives CAGSYTLDRTGSYEQYF.

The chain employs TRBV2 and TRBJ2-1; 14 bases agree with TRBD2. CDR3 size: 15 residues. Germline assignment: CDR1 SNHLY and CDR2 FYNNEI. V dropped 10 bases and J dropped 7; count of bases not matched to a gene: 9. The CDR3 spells CATSKGLAGGNEQFF. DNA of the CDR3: TGTGCCACCTCAAAAGGACTAGCGGGAGGTAATGAGCAGTTCTTC.

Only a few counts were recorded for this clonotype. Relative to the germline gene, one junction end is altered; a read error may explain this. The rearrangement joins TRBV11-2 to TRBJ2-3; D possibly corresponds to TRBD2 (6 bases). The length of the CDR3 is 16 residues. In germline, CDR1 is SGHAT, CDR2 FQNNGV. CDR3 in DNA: TGTGCCAGCAGCCCGAGGGCGGACACTAGCACAGATACGCAGTACTTT. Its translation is CASSPRADTSTDTQYF.

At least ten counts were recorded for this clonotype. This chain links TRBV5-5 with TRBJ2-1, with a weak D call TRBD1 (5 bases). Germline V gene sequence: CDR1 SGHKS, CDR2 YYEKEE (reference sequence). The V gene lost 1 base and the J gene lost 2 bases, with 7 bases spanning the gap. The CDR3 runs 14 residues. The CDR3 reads CASSLWGPYNEQFF. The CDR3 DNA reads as TGTGCCAGCAGCTTGTGGGGCCCCTACAATGAGCAGTTCTTC.

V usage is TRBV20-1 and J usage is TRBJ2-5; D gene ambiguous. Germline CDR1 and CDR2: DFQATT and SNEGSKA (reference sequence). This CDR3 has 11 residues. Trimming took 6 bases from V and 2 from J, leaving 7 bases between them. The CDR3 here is CSAWDQETQYF. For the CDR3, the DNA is TGCAGTGCGTGGGATCAAGAGACCCAGTACTTC.

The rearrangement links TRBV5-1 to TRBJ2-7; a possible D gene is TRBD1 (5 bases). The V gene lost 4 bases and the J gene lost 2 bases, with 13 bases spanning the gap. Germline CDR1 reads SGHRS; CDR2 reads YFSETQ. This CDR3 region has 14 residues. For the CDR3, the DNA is TGCGCCAGCAGCCCGACAGCAAATACCTACGAGCAGTACTTC. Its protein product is CASSPTANTYEQYF.

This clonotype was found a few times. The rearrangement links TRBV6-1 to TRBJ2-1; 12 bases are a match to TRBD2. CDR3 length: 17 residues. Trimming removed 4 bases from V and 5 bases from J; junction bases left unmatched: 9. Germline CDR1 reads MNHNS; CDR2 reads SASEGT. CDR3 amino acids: CASSATSGSAIHNEQFF. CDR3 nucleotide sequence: TGTGCCAGCAGTGCGACTAGCGGGAGCGCCATCCACAATGAGCAGTTCTTC.

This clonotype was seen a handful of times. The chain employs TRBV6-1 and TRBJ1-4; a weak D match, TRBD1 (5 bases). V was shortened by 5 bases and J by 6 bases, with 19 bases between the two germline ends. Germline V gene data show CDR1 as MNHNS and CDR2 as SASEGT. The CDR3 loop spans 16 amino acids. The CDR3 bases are TGTGCCAGCAGTCACGCCTACCCGGGAGGGGATGAAAAACTGTTTTTT. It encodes CASSHAYPGGDEKLFF.

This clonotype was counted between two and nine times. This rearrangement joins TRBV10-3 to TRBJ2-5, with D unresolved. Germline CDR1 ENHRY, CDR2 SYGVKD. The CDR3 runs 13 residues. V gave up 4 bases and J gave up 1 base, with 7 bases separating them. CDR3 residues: CAISGSSQETQYF. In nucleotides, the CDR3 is TGTGCCATCAGTGGGAGTTCCCAAGAGACCCAGTACTTC.

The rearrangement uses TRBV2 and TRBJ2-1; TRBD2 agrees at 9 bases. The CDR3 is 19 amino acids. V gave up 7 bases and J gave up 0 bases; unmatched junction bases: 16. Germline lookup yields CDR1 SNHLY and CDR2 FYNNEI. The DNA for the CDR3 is TGTGCCAGCACCGGTGGGTTGGCTAGCGGGGTGAGCTCCTACAATGAGCAGTTCTTC. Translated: CASTGGLASGVSSYNEQFF.

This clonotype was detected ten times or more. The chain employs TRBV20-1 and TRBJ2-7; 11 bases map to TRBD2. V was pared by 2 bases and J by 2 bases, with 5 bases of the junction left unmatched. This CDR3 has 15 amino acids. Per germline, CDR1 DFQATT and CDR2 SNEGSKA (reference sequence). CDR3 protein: CSARSGLAVPYEQYF. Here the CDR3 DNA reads TGCAGTGCTAGATCGGGACTAGCGGTACCCTACGAGCAGTACTTC.

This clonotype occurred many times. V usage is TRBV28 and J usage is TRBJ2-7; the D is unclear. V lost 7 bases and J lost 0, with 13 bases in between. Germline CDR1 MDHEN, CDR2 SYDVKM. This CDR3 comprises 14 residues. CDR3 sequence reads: CASTPSGISYEQYF. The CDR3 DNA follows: TGTGCCAGCACCCCCTCTGGGATCTCCTACGAGCAGTACTTC.

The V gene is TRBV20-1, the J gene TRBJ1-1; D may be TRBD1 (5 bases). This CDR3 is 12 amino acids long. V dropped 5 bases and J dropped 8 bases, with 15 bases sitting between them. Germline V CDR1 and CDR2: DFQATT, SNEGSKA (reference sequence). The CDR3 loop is CSALGGVMEAFF. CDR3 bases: TGCAGTGCTCTGGGGGGGGTGATGGAAGCTTTCTTT.

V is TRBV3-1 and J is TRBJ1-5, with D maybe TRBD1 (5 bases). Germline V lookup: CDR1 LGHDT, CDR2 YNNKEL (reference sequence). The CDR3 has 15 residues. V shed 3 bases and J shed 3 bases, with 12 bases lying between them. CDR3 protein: CASSHGAGFNQPQHF. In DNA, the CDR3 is TGTGCCAGCAGCCATGGGGCAGGGTTCAATCAGCCCCAGCATTTT.

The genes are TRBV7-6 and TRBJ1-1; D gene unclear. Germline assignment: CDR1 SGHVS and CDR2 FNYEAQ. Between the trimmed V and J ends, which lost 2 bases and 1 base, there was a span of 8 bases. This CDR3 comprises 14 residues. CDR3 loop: CASSLSPQNTEAFF. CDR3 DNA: TGTGCCAGCAGCTTATCCCCACAGAACACTGAAGCTTTCTTT.

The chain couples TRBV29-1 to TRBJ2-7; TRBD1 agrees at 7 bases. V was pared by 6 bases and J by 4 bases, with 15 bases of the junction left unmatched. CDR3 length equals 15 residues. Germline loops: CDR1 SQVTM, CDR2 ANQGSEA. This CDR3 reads CSVDSVEGARYEQYF. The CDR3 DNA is TGCAGCGTGGATTCCGTTGAGGGGGCGAGATACGAGCAGTACTTC.

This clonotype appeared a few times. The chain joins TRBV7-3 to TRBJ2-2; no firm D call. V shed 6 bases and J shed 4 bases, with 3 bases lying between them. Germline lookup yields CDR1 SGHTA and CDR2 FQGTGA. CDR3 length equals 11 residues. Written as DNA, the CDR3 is TGTGCCAGCAGTACCACCGGGGAGCTGTTTTTT. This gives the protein CASSTTGELFF.

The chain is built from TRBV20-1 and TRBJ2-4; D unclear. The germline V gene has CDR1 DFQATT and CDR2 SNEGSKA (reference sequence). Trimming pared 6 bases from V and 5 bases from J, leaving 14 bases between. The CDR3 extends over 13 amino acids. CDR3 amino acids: CSAWPGPQNIQYF. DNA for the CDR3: TGCAGTGCGTGGCCCGGACCGCAAAACATTCAGTACTTC.

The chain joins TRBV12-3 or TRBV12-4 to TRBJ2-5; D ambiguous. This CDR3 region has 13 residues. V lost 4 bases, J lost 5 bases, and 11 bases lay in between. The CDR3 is CASSSVGWETQYF. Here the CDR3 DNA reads TGTGCCAGCAGTTCCGTTGGGTGGGAGACCCAGTACTTC.

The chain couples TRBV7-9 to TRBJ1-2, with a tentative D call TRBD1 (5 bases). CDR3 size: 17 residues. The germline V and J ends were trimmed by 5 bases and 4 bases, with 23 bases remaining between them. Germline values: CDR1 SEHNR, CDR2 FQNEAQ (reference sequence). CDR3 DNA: TGTGCCAGCAGCCGTATCCAACAGGCAGGTGGGGGCTATGGCTACACCTTC. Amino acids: CASSRIQQAGGGYGYTF.

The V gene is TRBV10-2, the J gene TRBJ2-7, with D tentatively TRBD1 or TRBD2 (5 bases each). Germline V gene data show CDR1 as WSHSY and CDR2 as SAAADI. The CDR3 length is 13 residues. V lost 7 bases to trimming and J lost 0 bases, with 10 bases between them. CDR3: CASMQRGSYEQYF. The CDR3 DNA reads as TGCGCCAGCATGCAGAGGGGCTCCTACGAGCAGTACTTC.

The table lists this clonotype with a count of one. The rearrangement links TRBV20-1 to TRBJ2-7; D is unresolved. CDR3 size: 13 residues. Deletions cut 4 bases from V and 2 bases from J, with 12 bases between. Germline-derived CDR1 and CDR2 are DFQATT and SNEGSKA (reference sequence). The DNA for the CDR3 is TGCAGTGCTACCTCGATCCAAGCCTACGAGCAGTACTTC. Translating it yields CSATSIQAYEQYF.

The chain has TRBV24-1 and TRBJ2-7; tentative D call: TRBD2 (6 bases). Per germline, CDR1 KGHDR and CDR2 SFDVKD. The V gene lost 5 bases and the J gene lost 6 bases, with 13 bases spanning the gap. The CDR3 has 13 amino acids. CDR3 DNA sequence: TGTGCCACCAGTGGCGCCGGCGGGGCCGAGCAGTACTTC. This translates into CATSGAGGAEQYF.